The sequence of this T cell receptor beta chain was determined in a study of graft-versus-host responses after intestinal transplantation. Study-wide context: Uniformly, recipients were administered anti-thymocyte globulin induction with subsequent tacrolimus and steroids for three to four years. The study, taken as a whole, reports: Recipient marrow showed GvH clones, some seen first in ileum or blood. Where graft-donor T cell macrochimerism was present, patients had high graft-versus-host to host-versus-graft clonal ratios in allografts. Early post-transplant falls in HvG clones accompanied the peak levels of circulating GvH clones.

The repertoire was sequenced with immunoSEQ multiplex PCR; TCRdb's copy has only in-frame clones and lacks some. Of about 9,600 clones listed, 65% to 90% were seen once; the top ten hold roughly 5.4%. Comments on this clone: Its antigen is as yet unknown.

Lymphocytes from graft epithelium and lamina propria were isolated. The germline CDR1 and CDR2 sequences are SGHVS and FNYEAQ. Germline trimming cut 5 bases from V and 6 bases from J; bases unmatched to any gene: 9. CDR3 length: 17 amino acids. V and J are TRBV7-6 and TRBJ1-6; 11 positions match TRBD1. This clonotype was obtained from a human patient who received an intestinal transplant, so some T cells may come from the graft donor. Sequenced here: ileum tissue, sampled around 740 days after intestinal transplantation. This CDR3 is CASSQRGQGETNSPLHF. The CDR3 region has the DNA TGTGCCAGCAGCCAACGGGGACAGGGGGAAACTAATTCACCCCTCCACTTT. Based on the CDR3 plus reference TRBV7-6 and TRBJ1-6, the full variable domain is GAGVSQSPRYKVTKRGQDVALRCDPISGHVSLYWYRQALGQGPEFLTYFNYEAQQDKSGLPNDRFSAERPEGSISTLTIQRTEQRDSAMYRCASSQRGQGETNSPLHFGNGTRLTVT.